This T cell receptor beta chain originates from a study of T-cell reconstitution after alpha-beta-depleted transplantation in children. Unique molecular identifiers featured in how the TCRbeta library was prepared. One entry per CDR3 protein, called by TCRdb with MiXCR from the PCR reads. The data contain over 120,000 distinct CDR3 sequences, 7.5% to 9% of them singletons. Regarding the study as a whole: Once a year had passed after transplant, T-cell counts and diversity came mostly from newly produced T cells. Alpha-beta T cells present about two months after transplant were reported to originate from several hundred expanded graft clones. Diversity of TCRbeta at day 60 was high in some patients, arising from surviving recipient T cells and thymic progenitors.

This clonotype was observed a few times. Its antigen remains unidentified. CDR3 length equals 13 residues. The germline V gene has CDR1 DFQATT and CDR2 SNEGSKA (reference sequence). With 6 bases removed from V and 1 base from J, the gap between germline ends came to 10 bases. Material: PBMCs, mostly from graft donor cells, obtained 180 days after TCRalphabeta/CD19-depleted stem cell transplant. The clonotype was recovered from a female patient aged 2-10 years who had a stem cell transplant for congenital amegakaryocytic thrombocytopenia, so the T cells may come from the graft donor. The chain couples TRBV20-1 to TRBJ1-5, with D tentatively TRBD1 (5 bases). CDR3 residues: CSAMGESNQPQHF. The CDR3 bases are TGCAGTGCGATGGGGGAAAGCAATCAGCCCCAGCATTTT.